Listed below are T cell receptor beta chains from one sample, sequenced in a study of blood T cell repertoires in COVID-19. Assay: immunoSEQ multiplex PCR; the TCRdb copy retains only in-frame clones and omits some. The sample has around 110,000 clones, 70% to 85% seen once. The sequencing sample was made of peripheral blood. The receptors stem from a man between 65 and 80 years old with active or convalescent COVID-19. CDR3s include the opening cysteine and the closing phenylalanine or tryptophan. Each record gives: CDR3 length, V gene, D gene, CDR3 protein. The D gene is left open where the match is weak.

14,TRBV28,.,CASSQRGRFYEQYF
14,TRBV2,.,CASSDRAQGGEQFF
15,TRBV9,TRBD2,CASSVGGTTIYEQYF
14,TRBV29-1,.,CSVSLGQGNQPQHF
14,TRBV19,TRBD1,CASSTGQGSSEAFF
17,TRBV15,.,CATSRGHSGLSSYEQYF
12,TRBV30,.,CAWIAPGNTIYF
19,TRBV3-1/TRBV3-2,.,CASSTTPKGGLGNTGELFF
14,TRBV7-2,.,CASSRGRTTYEQYF
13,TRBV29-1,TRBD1,CSIGDRGDYGYTF
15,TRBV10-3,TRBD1,CAISATGQGNQPQHF
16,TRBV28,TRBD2,CASRDSGRGYTGELFF
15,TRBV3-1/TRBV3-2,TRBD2,CASSQGLAVYNEQFF
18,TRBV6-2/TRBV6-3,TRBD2,CASSYSTSGGGSTDTQYF
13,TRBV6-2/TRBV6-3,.,CASSRTSRVEAFF
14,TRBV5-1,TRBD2,CASMPAGESNEQFF
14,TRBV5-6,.,CASREAWGPGEQYF
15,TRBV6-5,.,CASSYVGTRRAEAFF
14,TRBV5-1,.,CASSLVAGGDEQFF
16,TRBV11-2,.,CASSFRGPKANTEAFF
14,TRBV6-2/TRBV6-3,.,CASSRSGPSYEQYF
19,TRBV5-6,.,CASSLVPPGHGGVGYEQYF
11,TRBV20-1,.,CSATRDYGYTF
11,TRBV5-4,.,CASSFKETQYF
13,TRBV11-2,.,CASSLGHRDEQYF
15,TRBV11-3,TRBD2,CASSPRLAGYNEQFF
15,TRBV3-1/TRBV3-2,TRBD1,CASSQDVGGLYGYTF
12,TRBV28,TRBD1,CASSDRVTEAFF
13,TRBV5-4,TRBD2,CAGQRESRDTQYF
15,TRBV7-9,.,CASSLAGDSNQPQHF
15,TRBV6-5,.,CASSYLAGTRETQYF
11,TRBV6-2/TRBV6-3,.,CASSYVDEQFF
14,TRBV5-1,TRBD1,CASSLGDSNDGYTF
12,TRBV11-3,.,CASSSGVHEQYF
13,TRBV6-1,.,CASSETLRDKLFF
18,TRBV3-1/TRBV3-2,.,CASSQEEVTGPYNQPQHF
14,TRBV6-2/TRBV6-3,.,CASSYSTRGDTQYF
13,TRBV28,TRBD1,CASRRQGADEQFF
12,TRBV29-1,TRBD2,CSGTSGGETQYF
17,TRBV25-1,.,CASSEFRGPGGTDTQYF
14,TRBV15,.,CATSSVTGREKLFF
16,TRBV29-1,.,CSVDEQGAGLAGELFF
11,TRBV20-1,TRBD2,CSAKREHEQFF
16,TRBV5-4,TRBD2,CASSPSGGWITGELFF
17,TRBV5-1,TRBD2,CASSSGTSGGVPDTQYF
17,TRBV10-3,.,CAISEGRAGRGSYEQYF
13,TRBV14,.,CASSHNMNTEAFF
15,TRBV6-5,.,CASSYSSGKGYGYTF
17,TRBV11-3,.,CASRSPPWADNTGELFF
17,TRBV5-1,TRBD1,CASKFGQGPSGANVLTF
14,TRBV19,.,CASSSRTDSRGYTF
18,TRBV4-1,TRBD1,CASSQEGQGPRGSYEQYF
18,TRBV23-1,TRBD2,CASRRPGLAGRGTGELFF
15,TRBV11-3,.,CASSPRGSGDNEQFF